This TCR beta chain was identified in a study of T cells in Graves' hyperthyroidism and ophthalmopathy (dated by TCRdb to the late 2010s). Study-wide context: Peripheral blood was sampled at the time of initial diagnosis, prior to any treatment. The paper describes TCR Vbeta CDR3 sequencing of 135 peripheral blood samples, made up of 43 ophthalmopathy patients, 70 to 75 hyperthyroidism patients and 17 progressor patients. After sampling, hyperthyroidism patients received methimazole starting at 30 mg daily, and ophthalmopathy patients received high-dose intravenous methylprednisolone. In several Graves' hyperthyroidism patients, the study also compared T-cell repertoires from thyroid tissue with T-cell repertoires from blood. Whether ophthalmopathy could be predicted prospectively was tested in an independent validation cohort made up of under 20 hyperthyroidism patients plus 17 patients who later progressed to ophthalmopathy. The roughly 94 discovery patients were randomly divided into training and test sets at a 7:3 ratio. To identify distinguishing TCR V-J signatures, a discovery cohort of around 100 patients was used, comprising some 45 with Graves' ophthalmopathy and about 59 with stable Graves' hyperthyroidism. General findings and caveats noted by the study authors: Sample size was not statistically predetermined, and investigators were not blinded to group allocation. Blood samples also contained most of the expanded thyroid clonotypes (frequency above 0.001), which suggests that blood repertoires may reflect thyroid immune responses. A 13 V-J signature model separated ophthalmopathy from stable hyperthyroidism, with approximately 87% sensitivity and just under 84% specificity in cross-validation and 80%/75% in testing. In validation, the model predicted progression to ophthalmopathy a median of about 6.8 months before onset, with roughly 68% sensitivity and about 72% specificity.

A distance of 12 bases separates the germline ends of V and J, which lose 9 bases and 6 bases respectively. Counted from cysteine to phenylalanine, this CDR3 has 12 amino acids. The DNA shown is the 36-base CDR3, in frame from base 1. Moderately to severely active disease, a Clinical Activity Score of at least 3, a NOSPECS grade of at least 4, and a duration under 3 months were present in ophthalmopathy patients. Exclusion was applied to patients with uncontrolled infections, other autoimmune diseases, pregnancy or lactation. Diagnoses were based on clinical symptoms, serum thyroxine and TRAb, thyroid ultrasound and orbital computed tomography. PBMCs were separated from approximately 10 ml of fresh peripheral blood using Ficoll-Paque density gradient centrifugation. Total RNA was extracted with Trizol reagent, and quality was checked on an Agilent 2100 Bioanalyzer. This clonotype was counted at least ten times. It lacks a known antigen. No base qualities exist here, and no much larger clone lies one base off it.

TCR beta CDR3 regions were amplified from RNA transcripts. The first round of RT-PCR for the TCR CDR3 was performed with the HTBI primer set and the Qiagen OneStep RT-PCR kit. Libraries were constructed in a second round of multiplex PCR, after which size selection and purification were carried out. Paired-end sequencing of the libraries was performed with 100 bp reads on an Illumina HiSeq2000. Concerning the study's data processing: SOAPnuke was used to process the raw data, removing reads that contained adapters or uncalled bases, had a mean Phred below 15, or lacked an exact match to the constant primer or identifier. High-quality paired reads were merged with COPE v1.2.5, and unique nucleotide sequences were defined as clonotypes. Clonotypes were aligned to IMGT TRBV, TRBD and TRBJ reference segments using MiTCR v1.1. Only V-J combinations with frequency above 0.0001, covering 99% to 99.2% of repertoires, were analysed. A TCS score was defined as the ratio between F50 (clonal expansion) and ExV (chaos), using BLOSUM62-based TCRdist between CDR3 peptides within each V-J. Welch's t-statistics and random forest reduced just over 500 V-J features to roughly 13, which were used in a naive Bayes classifier (R e1071). TCRdb trimmed the raw reads at Q25, called clones with MiXCR and kept productive beta chains. When rows share a CDR3 protein, they turn into one entry using the most common DNA and genes. The V and J calls and clone size are TCRdb's, not the authors'. Here the sample has some 570,000 distinct CDR3 sequences; 15% to 20% occur a single time. Clones ranked in the top ten supply around 17% of the sample.

Sequencing was done on a sample of blood. The chain is made from TRBV12-3 or TRBV12-4 and TRBJ2-1, with a tentative D gene TRBD1 over 6 matching bases. This clonotype was obtained from a woman under 30 with Graves' ophthalmopathy. The CDR3 in this case is CASTTGVNEQFF. The DNA sequence reads TGTGCCAGTACGACAGGTGTCAATGAGCAGTTCTTC.